This TCR beta chain came from a study of cytomegalovirus exposure and HLA in healthy donors. The CDR3 is 12 residues long. V was trimmed by 4 bases and J by 8 bases, leaving 11 bases between them. Germline CDR1 is WSHSY and CDR2 is SAAADI. Measured with immunoSEQ multiplex PCR; TCRdb has only the in-frame clones, and not every one. In the table there are about 330,000 clones, 86% of which are singletons. This clone was counted between two and nine times. The sequenced sample was PBMCs. This receptor was identified in a woman aged 18-29 years in good health and CMV-seronegative. The chain employs TRBV10-2 and TRBJ1-2; D is perhaps TRBD1 (5 bases). CDR3 in amino acids: CASSVDSLGYTF. For the CDR3, the DNA is TGCGCCAGCAGTGTCGACAGCTTAGGCTACACCTTC.